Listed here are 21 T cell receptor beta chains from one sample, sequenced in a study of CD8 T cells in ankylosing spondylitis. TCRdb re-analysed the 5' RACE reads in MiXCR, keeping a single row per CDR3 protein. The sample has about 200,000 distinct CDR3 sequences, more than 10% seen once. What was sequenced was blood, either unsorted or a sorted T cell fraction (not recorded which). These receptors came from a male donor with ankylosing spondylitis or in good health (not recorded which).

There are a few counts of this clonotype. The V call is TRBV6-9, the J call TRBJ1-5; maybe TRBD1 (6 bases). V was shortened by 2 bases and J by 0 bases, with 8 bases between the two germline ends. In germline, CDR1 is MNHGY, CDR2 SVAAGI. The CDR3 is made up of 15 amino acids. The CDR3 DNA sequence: TGTGCCAGCAGTTATGGACAGTATAGCAATCAGCCCCAGCATTTT. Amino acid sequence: CASSYGQYSNQPQHF.

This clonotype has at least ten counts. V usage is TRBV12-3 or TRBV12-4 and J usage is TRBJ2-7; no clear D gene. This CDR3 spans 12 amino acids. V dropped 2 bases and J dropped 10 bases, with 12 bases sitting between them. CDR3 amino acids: CASSLLGVGQYF. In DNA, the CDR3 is TGTGCCAGCAGTTTATTAGGAGTCGGACAGTACTTC.

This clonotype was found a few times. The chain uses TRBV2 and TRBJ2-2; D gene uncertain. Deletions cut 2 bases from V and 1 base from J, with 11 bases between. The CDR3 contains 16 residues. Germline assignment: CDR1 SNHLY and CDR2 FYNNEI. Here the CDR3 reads CASSEPAGQNTGELFF. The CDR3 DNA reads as TGTGCCAGCAGTGAACCGGCAGGTCAGAACACCGGGGAGCTGTTTTTT.

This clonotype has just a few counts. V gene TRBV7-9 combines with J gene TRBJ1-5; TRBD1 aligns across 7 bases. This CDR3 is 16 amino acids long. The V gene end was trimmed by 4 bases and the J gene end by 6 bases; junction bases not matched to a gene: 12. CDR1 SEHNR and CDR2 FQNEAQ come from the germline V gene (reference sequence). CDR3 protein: CASSSLLQGPVQPQHF. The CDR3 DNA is TGTGCCAGCAGCTCGCTGTTACAGGGGCCGGTTCAGCCCCAGCATTTT.

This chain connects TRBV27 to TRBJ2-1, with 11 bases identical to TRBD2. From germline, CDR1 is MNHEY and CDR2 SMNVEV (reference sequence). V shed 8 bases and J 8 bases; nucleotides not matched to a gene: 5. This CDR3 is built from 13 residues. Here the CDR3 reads CASQTSGKDEQFF. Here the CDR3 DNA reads TGTGCCAGCCAGACTAGCGGGAAGGATGAGCAGTTCTTC.

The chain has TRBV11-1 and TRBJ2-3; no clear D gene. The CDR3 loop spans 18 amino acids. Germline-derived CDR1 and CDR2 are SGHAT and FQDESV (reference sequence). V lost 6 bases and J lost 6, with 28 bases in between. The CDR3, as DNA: TGTGCCAGCAGTCGAAGAAGTTCAGTTGGAGTCGGATATGATACGCAGTATTTT. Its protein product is CASSRRSSVGVGYDTQYF.

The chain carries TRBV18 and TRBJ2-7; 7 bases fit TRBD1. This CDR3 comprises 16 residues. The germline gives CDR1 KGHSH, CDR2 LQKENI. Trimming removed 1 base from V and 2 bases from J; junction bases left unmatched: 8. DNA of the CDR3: TGTGCCAGCTCACCACTGGGTCAGGGACAGACCTACGAGCAGTACTTC. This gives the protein CASSPLGQGQTYEQYF.

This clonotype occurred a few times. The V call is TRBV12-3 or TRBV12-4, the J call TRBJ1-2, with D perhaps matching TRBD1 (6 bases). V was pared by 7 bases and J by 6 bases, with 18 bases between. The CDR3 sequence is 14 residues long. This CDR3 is CASNTLQGGDGYTF. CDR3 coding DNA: TGTGCCAGCAACACATTACAGGGAGGTGATGGCTACACCTTC.

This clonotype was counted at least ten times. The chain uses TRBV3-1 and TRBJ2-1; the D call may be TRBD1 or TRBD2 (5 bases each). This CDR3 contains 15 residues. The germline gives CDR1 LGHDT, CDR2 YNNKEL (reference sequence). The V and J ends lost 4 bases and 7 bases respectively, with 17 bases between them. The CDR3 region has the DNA TGTGCCAGCAGCCCGACTATTCCTTGGGGGAATGAGCAGTTCTTC. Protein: CASSPTIPWGNEQFF.

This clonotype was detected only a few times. The CDR3 DNA is TGTGCCAGCAGCCAAGATCTCGAAACGACCCACACAGATACGCAGTATTTT. Residues: CASSQDLETTHTDTQYF. V and J are TRBV3-1 and TRBJ2-3; the D is unclear. The CDR3 sequence is 17 residues long. V was shortened by 0 bases and J by 2 bases, with 15 bases between the two germline ends. Germline V gives CDR1 LGHDT, CDR2 YNNKEL (reference sequence).

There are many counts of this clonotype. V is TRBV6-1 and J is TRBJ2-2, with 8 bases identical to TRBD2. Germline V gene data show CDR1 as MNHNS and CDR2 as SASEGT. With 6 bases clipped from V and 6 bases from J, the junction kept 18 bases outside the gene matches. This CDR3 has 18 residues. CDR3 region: CASSGGDTGLVEAGELFF. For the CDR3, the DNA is TGTGCCAGCAGCGGGGGGGACACTGGGCTCGTGGAGGCCGGGGAGCTGTTTTTT.

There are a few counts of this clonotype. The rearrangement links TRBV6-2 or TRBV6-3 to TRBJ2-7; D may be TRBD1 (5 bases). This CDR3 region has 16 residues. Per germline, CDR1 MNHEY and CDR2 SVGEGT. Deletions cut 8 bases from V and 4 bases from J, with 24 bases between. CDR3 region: CASSSPGSATIYEQYF. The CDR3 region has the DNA TGTGCCAGCTCAAGTCCAGGGTCGGCAACAATTTACGAGCAGTACTTC.

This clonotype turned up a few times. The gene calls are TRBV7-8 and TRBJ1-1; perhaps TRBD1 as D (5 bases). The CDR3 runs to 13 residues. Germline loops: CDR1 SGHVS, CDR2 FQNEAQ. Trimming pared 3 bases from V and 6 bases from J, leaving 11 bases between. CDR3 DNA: TGTGCCAGCAGCTTTTCTTGGGGGTCTGAAGCTTTCTTT. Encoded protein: CASSFSWGSEAFF.

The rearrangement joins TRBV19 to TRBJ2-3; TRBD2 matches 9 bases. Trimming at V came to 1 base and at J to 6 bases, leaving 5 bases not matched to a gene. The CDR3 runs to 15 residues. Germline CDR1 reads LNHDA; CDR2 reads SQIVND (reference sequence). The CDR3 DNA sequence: TGTGCCAGTAGTATAGGAGCGGGAGGCCAGGATACGCAGTATTTT. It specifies CASSIGAGGQDTQYF.

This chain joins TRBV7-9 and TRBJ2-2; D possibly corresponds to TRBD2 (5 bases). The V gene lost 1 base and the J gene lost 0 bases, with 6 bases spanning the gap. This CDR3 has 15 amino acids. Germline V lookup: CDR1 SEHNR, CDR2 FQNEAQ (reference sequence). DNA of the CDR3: TGTGCCAGCAGCTTAGAACTAGCGAACACCGGGGAGCTGTTTTTT. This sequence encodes CASSLELANTGELFF.

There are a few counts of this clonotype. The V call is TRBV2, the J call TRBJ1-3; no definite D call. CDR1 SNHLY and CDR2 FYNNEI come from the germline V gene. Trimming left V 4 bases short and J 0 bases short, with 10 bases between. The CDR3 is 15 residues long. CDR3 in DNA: TGTGCCAGCAGTGTATTGGGCACCTCTGGAAACACCATATATTTT. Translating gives CASSVLGTSGNTIYF.

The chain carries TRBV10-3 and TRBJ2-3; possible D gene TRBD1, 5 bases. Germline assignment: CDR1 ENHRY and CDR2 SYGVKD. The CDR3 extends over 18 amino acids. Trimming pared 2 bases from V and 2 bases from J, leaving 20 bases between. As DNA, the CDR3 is TGTGCCATCAGTGAGCGGTTGTGGGGCGAAGATGTCACAGATACGCAGTATTTT. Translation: CAISERLWGEDVTDTQYF.

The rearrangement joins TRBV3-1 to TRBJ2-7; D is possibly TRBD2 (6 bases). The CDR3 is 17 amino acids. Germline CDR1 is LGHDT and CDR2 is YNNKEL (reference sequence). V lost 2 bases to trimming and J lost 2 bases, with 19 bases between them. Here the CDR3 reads CASSQHPNSGKPYEQYF. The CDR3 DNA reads TGTGCCAGCAGCCAACACCCTAATAGCGGAAAGCCCTACGAGCAGTACTTC.

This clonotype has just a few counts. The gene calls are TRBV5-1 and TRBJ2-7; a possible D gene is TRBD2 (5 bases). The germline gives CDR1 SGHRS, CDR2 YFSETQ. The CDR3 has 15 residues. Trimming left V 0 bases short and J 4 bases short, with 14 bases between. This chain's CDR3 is CASSLAGSTYYEQYF. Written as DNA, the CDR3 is TGCGCCAGCAGCTTGGCGGGATCTACCTATTACGAGCAGTACTTC.

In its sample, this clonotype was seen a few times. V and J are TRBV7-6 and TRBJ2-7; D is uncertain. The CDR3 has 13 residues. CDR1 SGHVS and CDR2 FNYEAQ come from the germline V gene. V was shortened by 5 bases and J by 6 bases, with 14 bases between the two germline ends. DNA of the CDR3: TGTGCCAGCAGCCAGGTGGTGGTAGGCGAGCAGTACTTC. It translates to CASSQVVVGEQYF.

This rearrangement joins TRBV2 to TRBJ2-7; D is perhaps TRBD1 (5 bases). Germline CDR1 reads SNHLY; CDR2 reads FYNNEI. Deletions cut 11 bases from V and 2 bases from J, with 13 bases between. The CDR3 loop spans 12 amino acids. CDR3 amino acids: CADRQITYEQYF. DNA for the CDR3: TGTGCCGACCGACAGATAACCTACGAGCAGTACTTC.